This T cell receptor beta chain was recovered during a study of CD8+ T cells in alopecia areata. After isolation, RNA underwent reverse transcription to generate cDNA as the sequencing template. Generated by immunoSEQ multiplex PCR, the TCRdb table keeps only in-frame clones and is missing some. Of 110,000 to 150,000 clones detected, about 47% appear once; the ten largest clones hold about 1%. This CDR3 spans 16 amino acids. The germline gives CDR1 LNHNV, CDR2 YYDKDF (reference sequence). V trimming: 5 bases; J trimming: 5 bases; junction bases outside the gene matches: 9. The source of this sequence is a human donor with alopecia areata. Specimen: CD4+ T cells sorted from blood, collected at week 0. V and J are TRBV15 and TRBJ2-5, with 12 bases fitting TRBD2. The CDR3 spells CATSALLAGGRETQYF. The CDR3 DNA follows: TGTGCCACCAGCGCCCTACTAGCGGGAGGCCGTGAGACCCAGTACTTC.